This paragraph reports one T cell receptor (beta chain). These data are taken from a study of blood T cell repertoires in COVID-19. Study as a whole: Recovered status applied to Cohort 3 donors who had two consecutive negative PCRs. It also applied to those with clearance or with symptom resolution. Italy, Spain and the United States were the sources of the convalescent and acute COVID-19 samples.

Per the original data handling: The assay estimated nucleated cells by amplifying reference gene primers. The data were produced by immunoSEQ multiplex PCR, yet TCRdb's version contains in-frame clones alone and is incomplete. Clone size and V and J calls were adopted from that table, with D and trimming inferred from the DNA. The sample has some 180,000 clones, 70% to 90% seen once. V was pared by 1 base and J by 6 bases, with 9 bases between. The CDR3 has 13 residues. Sequencing was done on a sample of PBMCs or T cells enriched from blood (not recorded which). This chain links TRBV12-3 or TRBV12-4 with TRBJ1-2; D unresolved. This TCR was recovered from a woman between 35 and 50 years old in a cohort exposed to, infected with or recovered from COVID-19 (not recorded which). Here the CDR3 DNA reads TGTGCCAGCAGTTTAGGGGTGAGGGATGGCTACACCTTC. Protein sequence: CASSLGVRDGYTF.